Listed below are T cell receptor beta chains from one sample, sequenced in a study of blood T cells in healthy people across ages. Each CDR3 protein gets one entry after TCRdb re-called the 5' RACE reads with MiXCR. The sample yields about 1.1 million distinct CDR3 sequences, about two fifths seen once. Sequenced sample: blood. The receptors here all came from a man between 18 and 35 years old in good health. CDR3s include the opening cysteine and the closing phenylalanine or tryptophan. D genes are given only for firm matches. Clone size is not always given. Where it is, it says once, few, many or a class for expanded clones.

V gene: TRBV20-1
clone size: few
J gene: TRBJ1-1
D gene: -
CDR3 DNA: TGCAGTGCTAGGAGGGCAGGAGCTATGAACACTGAAGCTTTCTTT
CDR3 protein: CSARRAGAMNTEAFF

V gene: TRBV29-1
clone size: -
J gene: TRBJ2-5
D gene: TRBD2
CDR3 DNA: TGCAGCGCCGCCCCTAGGGAGGGAAATGAGCAGTACTTC
CDR3 protein: CSAAPREGNEQYF

V gene: TRBV4-1
clone size: -
J gene: TRBJ1-5
D gene: TRBD1
CDR3 DNA: TGCGCCAGCAGCCCCACAAGCGGACAGGGTGGGGATCAGCCCCAGCATTTT
CDR3 protein: CASSPTSGQGGDQPQHF

V gene: TRBV10-3
clone size: -
J gene: TRBJ2-3
D gene: -
CDR3 DNA: TGTGCCATCAGGGGCCATAACAGGGTTAGCACAGATACGCAGTATTTT
CDR3 protein: CAIRGHNRVSTDTQYF

V gene: TRBV7-8
clone size: -
J gene: TRBJ2-2
D gene: -
CDR3 DNA: TGTGCCAGCAGCGCATTACGACTGAACACCGGGGAGCTGTTTTTT
CDR3 protein: CASSALRLNTGELFF

V gene: TRBV6-6
clone size: few
J gene: TRBJ2-3
D gene: -
CDR3 DNA: TGTGCCAGCAGTCTAACCCAAGATACGCAGTATTTT
CDR3 protein: CASSLTQDTQYF

V gene: TRBV12-3/TRBV12-4
clone size: few
J gene: TRBJ1-4
D gene: TRBD1
CDR3 DNA: TGTGCCAGCGCCCCCGGGACAGGGTCTGAAAAACTGTTTTTT
CDR3 protein: CASAPGTGSEKLFF

V gene: TRBV30
clone size: -
J gene: TRBJ2-3
D gene: TRBD1
CDR3 DNA: TGTGCCTGGAGTAGACAGGGTACAGATACGCAGTATTTT
CDR3 protein: CAWSRQGTDTQYF

V gene: TRBV18
clone size: -
J gene: TRBJ1-2
D gene: -
CDR3 DNA: TGTGCCAGCTCACGACCAGGACAGCGCAACTATGGCTACACCTTC
CDR3 protein: CASSRPGQRNYGYTF

V gene: TRBV25-1
clone size: few
J gene: TRBJ1-6
D gene: -
CDR3 DNA: TGTGCCAGCAGTGAACGCGGAGGGGAGAATTCACCCCTCCACTTT
CDR3 protein: CASSERGGENSPLHF

V gene: TRBV6-2/TRBV6-3
clone size: -
J gene: TRBJ2-1
D gene: TRBD1
CDR3 DNA: TGTGCCAGCAGTTACTCCACCTACCGCGGACAGGGGGGGGATGAGCAGTTCTTC
CDR3 protein: CASSYSTYRGQGGDEQFF

V gene: TRBV3-1
clone size: few
J gene: TRBJ2-3
D gene: -
CDR3 DNA: TGTGCCAGCAGCCAAGATTCGGCTGTCCTAGCCGAGGCAGATACGCAGTATTTT
CDR3 protein: CASSQDSAVLAEADTQYF

V gene: TRBV7-8
clone size: many
J gene: TRBJ2-3
D gene: -
CDR3 DNA: TGTGCCAGCAGCTCACAGGGATCAGATACGCAGTATTTT
CDR3 protein: CASSSQGSDTQYF

V gene: TRBV6-2/TRBV6-3
clone size: -
J gene: TRBJ2-1
D gene: TRBD2
CDR3 DNA: TGTGCCAGCGGACCTGGACTAGCGGCCTACAATGAGCAGTTCTTC
CDR3 protein: CASGPGLAAYNEQFF

V gene: TRBV3-1
clone size: -
J gene: TRBJ2-7
D gene: TRBD2
CDR3 DNA: TGTGCCAGCAGCCAAGGTTTCGGGGGGACCACCTACGAGCAGTACTTC
CDR3 protein: CASSQGFGGTTYEQYF

V gene: TRBV9
clone size: few
J gene: TRBJ2-3
D gene: -
CDR3 DNA: TGTGCCAGCACTCGAGAATTAAGGGCCCCTTTCACAGATACGCAGTATTTT
CDR3 protein: CASTRELRAPFTDTQYF

V gene: TRBV6-6
clone size: -
J gene: TRBJ1-4
D gene: -
CDR3 DNA: TGTGCCAGCAGTTACCTTCCGCAGCGTGCAACTAATGAAAAACTGTTTTTT
CDR3 protein: CASSYLPQRATNEKLFF

V gene: TRBV7-3
clone size: few
J gene: TRBJ2-1
D gene: TRBD1
CDR3 DNA: TGTGCCAGCAGCCCCACCTGGACAGGGGGAAATAATGAGCAGTTCTTC
CDR3 protein: CASSPTWTGGNNEQFF

V gene: TRBV27
clone size: -
J gene: TRBJ2-2
D gene: TRBD1
CDR3 DNA: TGTGCCAGCAGTTTCATGGGGACAGGGAACACCGGGGAGCTGTTTTTT
CDR3 protein: CASSFMGTGNTGELFF

V gene: TRBV10-3
clone size: -
J gene: TRBJ2-3
D gene: -
CDR3 DNA: TGTGCCATCAGTCCCGGGGATCGGATGAGCACAGATACGCAGTATTTT
CDR3 protein: CAISPGDRMSTDTQYF

V gene: TRBV10-3
clone size: few
J gene: TRBJ1-2
D gene: -
CDR3 DNA: TGTGCCGCCCAACGGGACTATGGCTACACCTTC
CDR3 protein: CAAQRDYGYTF

V gene: TRBV4-3
clone size: -
J gene: TRBJ2-3
D gene: TRBD1
CDR3 DNA: TGCGCCAGCAGCCCCCAAAAACGGACAGGGGGCACAGATACGCAGTATTTT
CDR3 protein: CASSPQKRTGGTDTQYF

V gene: TRBV7-2
clone size: -
J gene: TRBJ1-2
D gene: -
CDR3 DNA: TGTACCAGCAGCTTCCTCTGGACAGAACACAACTATGGCTACACCTTC
CDR3 protein: CTSSFLWTEHNYGYTF

V gene: TRBV3-1
clone size: -
J gene: TRBJ2-3
D gene: -
CDR3 DNA: TGTGCCAGCAGCCAAGCGCTAGTAAGCACAGATACGCAGTATTTT
CDR3 protein: CASSQALVSTDTQYF

V gene: TRBV25-1
clone size: few
J gene: TRBJ1-6
D gene: -
CDR3 DNA: TGTGCCAGCAGTTCAGTTCCCGGGTCCGCCAGTTCACCCCTCCACTTT
CDR3 protein: CASSSVPGSASSPLHF

V gene: TRBV5-4
clone size: -
J gene: TRBJ2-1
D gene: TRBD1
CDR3 DNA: TGTGCCAGCAGCTTGGAGGTCCCACAGGGGTCCTACAATGAGCAGTTCTTC
CDR3 protein: CASSLEVPQGSYNEQFF

V gene: TRBV10-3
clone size: many
J gene: TRBJ2-3
D gene: -
CDR3 DNA: TGTGCCATCAGTGAGCCGAGACGTGGAGGCACAGATACGCAGTATTTT
CDR3 protein: CAISEPRRGGTDTQYF

V gene: TRBV14
clone size: few
J gene: TRBJ1-2
D gene: TRBD1
CDR3 DNA: TGTGCCAGCAGCCCTACAGGGGGAGGACCGGCTAACTATGGCTACACCTTC
CDR3 protein: CASSPTGGGPANYGYTF